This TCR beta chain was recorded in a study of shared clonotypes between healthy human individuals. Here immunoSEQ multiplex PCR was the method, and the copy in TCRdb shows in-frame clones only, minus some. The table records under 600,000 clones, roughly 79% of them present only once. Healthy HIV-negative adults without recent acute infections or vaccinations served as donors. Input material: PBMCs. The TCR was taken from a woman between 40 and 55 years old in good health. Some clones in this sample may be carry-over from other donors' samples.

The CDR3 DNA is TGTGCCAGCAGCTTAGGGGCAGGGTCGAACACTGAAGCTTTCTTT. It is translated as CASSLGAGSNTEAFF. V gene TRBV11-1 combines with J gene TRBJ1-1; possible D gene TRBD1, 5 bases. The CDR3 extends over 15 amino acids. Germline values: CDR1 SGHAT, CDR2 FQDESV (reference sequence). The V and J ends lost 1 base and 1 base respectively, with 10 bases between them.